This T cell receptor beta chain was sequenced for a study of blood T cell repertoires in COVID-19. Produced via immunoSEQ multiplex PCR; TCRdb's table is partial and in-frame only. Among 90,000 or so clones listed, about 70% were seen once. Germline V gene sequence: CDR1 SNHLY, CDR2 FYNNEI. The CDR3 has 14 amino acids. J was trimmed by 4 bases and V by 3 bases; bases with no gene match: 4. The chain couples TRBV2 to TRBJ1-2; 8 positions match TRBD1. The sequencing input was peripheral blood. This TCR was recovered from a woman aged 60-70 years in a cohort sampled during active or convalescent COVID-19. The CDR3 nucleotides read TGTGCCAGCAGTGAGGACAGGGTAGCCTATGGCTACACCTTC. It yields the protein CASSEDRVAYGYTF.